A single sample is the source of the 10 T cell receptor beta chains below, sequenced in a study of cytomegalovirus exposure and HLA in healthy donors. Primers: 60 Vbeta forward and 13 Jbeta reverse. Clones were read by immunoSEQ multiplex PCR, and TCRdb kept only the in-frame ones, dropping some. This sample contains approximately 75,000 clones. The specimen sequenced was PBMCs. These receptors all stem from a boy younger than 18 in good health and CMV-seronegative.

V and J are TRBV30 and TRBJ2-1; 9 nucleotides line up with TRBD2. The CDR3 extends over 15 amino acids. V was clipped by 1 base and J by 5 bases; unmatched bases: 6. Germline assignment: CDR1 GTSNPN and CDR2 SVGIG (reference sequence). CDR3 loop: CAWSGAGGPDNEQFF. The CDR3 region has the DNA TGTGCCTGGAGTGGAGCGGGGGGACCCGACAATGAGCAGTTCTTC. The full variable domain, rest sourced from reference TRBV30 and TRBJ2-1, is SQTIHQWPATLVQPVGSPLSLECTVEGTSNPNLYWYRQAAGRGLQLLFYSVGIGQISSEVPQNLSASRPQDRQFILSSKKLLLSDSGFYLCAWSGAGGPDNEQFFGPGTRLTVL.

V gene TRBV30 combines with J gene TRBJ2-2; D uncertain. V was shortened by 0 bases and J by 1 base, with 9 bases between the two germline ends. CDR3 size: 15 residues. Germline lookup yields CDR1 GTSNPN and CDR2 SVGIG (reference sequence). The CDR3 region is CAWSVSGQNTGELFF. CDR3 DNA sequence: TGTGCCTGGAGTGTATCAGGCCAGAACACCGGGGAGCTGTTTTTT.

The CDR3 bases are TGCAGCGTCGGACTAAGCGGGAGGTCGAGCTCCTACAATGAGCAGTTCTTC. This gives the protein CSVGLSGRSSSYNEQFF. V usage is TRBV29-1 and J usage is TRBJ2-1; 9 bases fit TRBD2. The V segment lost 6 bases and the J segment 0 bases; nucleotides outside the gene matches: 12. Germline-derived CDR1 and CDR2 are SQVTM and ANQGSEA. This CDR3 comprises 17 residues.

This chain uses TRBV7-9 with TRBJ2-2; 9 nucleotides line up with TRBD1. Trimming at V came to 6 bases and at J to 5 bases, leaving 7 bases not matched to a gene. CDR1 is SEHNR, CDR2 FQNEAQ, per germline (reference sequence). The CDR3 sequence is 15 residues long. The CDR3 bases are TGTGCCAGCAGTACCGGGACAGGGATTACCGGGGAGCTGTTTTTT. This codes for CASSTGTGITGELFF.

This chain uses TRBV2 with TRBJ2-3, with D unresolved. Germline-derived CDR1 and CDR2 are SNHLY and FYNNEI. The V end was cut by 1 base, the J end by 4 bases, with 12 bases between. This CDR3 is 15 amino acids long. This chain's CDR3 is CASSEGLPPADTQYF. The CDR3 DNA reads TGTGCCAGCAGTGAAGGACTCCCTCCGGCAGATACGCAGTATTTT.

The chain is built from TRBV11-2 and TRBJ2-1, with D tentatively TRBD2 (5 bases). CDR1 is SGHAT and CDR2 is FQNNGV in the germline V gene. This CDR3 is 17 amino acids long. Trimming left V 3 bases short and J 1 base short, with 16 bases between. For the CDR3, the DNA is TGTGCCAGCAGCTTGAGGGCAACCTATACGTCCTACAATGAGCAGTTCTTC. Translated: CASSLRATYTSYNEQFF.

V gene TRBV18 combines with J gene TRBJ1-2, with D possibly matching TRBD1 (5 bases). This CDR3 spans 15 amino acids. CDR1 and CDR2 from the germline V gene are KGHSH and LQKENI. V was pared by 0 bases and J by 0 bases, with 8 bases between. The chain's CDR3 is CASSPPGQPNYGYTF. The CDR3 nucleotides are TGTGCCAGCTCACCACCGGGGCAGCCTAACTATGGCTACACCTTC. Based on the CDR3 plus reference TRBV18 and TRBJ1-2, the full variable domain is NAGVMQNPRHLVRRRGQEARLRCSPMKGHSHVYWYRQLPEEGLKFMVYLQKENIIDESGMPKERFSAEFPKEGPSILRIQQVVRGDSAAYFCASSPPGQPNYGYTFGSGTRLTVV.

The chain links TRBV6-1 to TRBJ1-4; 9 nucleotides align to TRBD1. The CDR3 spans 14 residues. The trim removed 5 bases at V and 5 bases at J, leaving 3 bases unmatched. The germline V gene encodes CDR1 MNHNS and CDR2 SASEGT. CDR3 nucleotides: TGTGCCAGCAGTCGGGACAGGGTGAATGAAAAACTGTTTTTT. This encodes CASSRDRVNEKLFF.

This chain uses TRBV27 with TRBJ2-5; D is uncertain. The CDR3 is 13 amino acids. The germline V gene encodes CDR1 MNHEY and CDR2 SMNVEV (reference sequence). V lost 3 bases, J lost 1 base, and 6 bases lay in between. DNA for the CDR3: TGTGCCAGCAGTTTCTCCCCCCAAGAGACCCAGTACTTC. Amino acids: CASSFSPQETQYF.

The V gene is TRBV2, the J gene TRBJ2-7; 9 bases match TRBD2. V dropped 2 bases and J dropped 5; count of bases not matched to a gene: 10. This CDR3 contains 16 residues. Germline V CDR1 and CDR2: SNHLY, FYNNEI. CDR3 region: CASSEIGLAGPDEQYF. The CDR3 DNA is TGTGCCAGCAGTGAAATTGGCCTAGCGGGACCAGACGAGCAGTACTTC.